The entry below describes one T cell receptor (beta chain). The antigen is not known. The entry originates in a study of cytomegalovirus exposure and HLA in healthy donors. Data came from immunoSEQ multiplex PCR; TCRdb stores just in-frame clones and leaves some out. The top ten clones hold 0.75% to 0.85% of a sample with a few hundred thousand clones, 80% to 90% of them seen once. General study points: A subsequent analysis found that TCR clusters from the first cohort also tended to co-occur in the roughly 120 validation repertoires, with 94% of cluster scores above 0. While the bulk of TCR sequences proved rare, some public TCRs turned up in many donors.

The germline V gene encodes CDR1 MNHEY and CDR2 SMNVEV (reference sequence). This CDR3 contains 14 residues. V was cut by 1 base and J by 1 base, with 7 bases left in between. The specimen sequenced was PBMCs. V gene TRBV27 combines with J gene TRBJ1-1, with D unresolved. The TCR originated in a woman between 18 and 30 years old in good health and CMV-seronegative. CDR3 sequence (DNA): TGTGCCAGCAGTTTATATCCAGGGAACACTGAAGCTTTCTTT. Residues: CASSLYPGNTEAFF.